This is a list of T cell receptor beta chains from one sample in a study of T cell responses to AZD1222 COVID-19 vaccine. This table comes from immunoSEQ multiplex PCR, and its TCRdb copy is limited to in-frame clones, with some not included. The table shows 160,000 or so clones, with roughly nine tenths occurring only once. The sample was peripheral blood, taken on day 0 of AZD1222 vaccination. These receptors all come from an adult in good health. CDR3s include the opening cysteine and the closing phenylalanine or tryptophan. Each record gives: V gene, D gene, J gene, clone size, CDR3 DNA, CDR3 protein. D genes are given only for firm matches. Size tells how often a clone was seen (once, few, many) or the class of an expanded clone, and some rows leave it out.

V: TRBV12-3/TRBV12-4
D: NA
J: TRBJ1-2
size: NA
DNA: TGTGCCAGCAGTTTAGTGGAGGGTTGGGGCTACACCTTC
CDR3: CASSLVEGWGYTF

V: TRBV21-1
D: NA
J: TRBJ1-4
size: NA
DNA: TGTGCCAGCAGGGGCCCACAGTCTTATGCTGAAAAACTGTTTTTT
CDR3: CASRGPQSYAEKLFF

V: TRBV7-9
D: TRBD1
J: TRBJ2-6
size: NA
DNA: TGTGCCAGCAGCCCTACAGGGGCCTCTGGGGCCAACGTCCTGACTTTC
CDR3: CASSPTGASGANVLTF

V: TRBV3-1/TRBV3-2
D: TRBD2
J: TRBJ2-7
size: NA
DNA: TGTGCCAGCAGCCGCGGACTAGCTTACGAGCAGTACTTC
CDR3: CASSRGLAYEQYF

V: TRBV6-2/TRBV6-3
D: NA
J: TRBJ1-5
size: once
DNA: TGTGCCAGCAGTGAGGACTCGACTCAGCCCCAGCATTTT
CDR3: CASSEDSTQPQHF

V: TRBV29-1
D: TRBD2
J: TRBJ2-7
size: NA
DNA: TGCAGCGTTGAAGATCGGCTAGCGGGAGGGATCTACGAGCAGTACTTC
CDR3: CSVEDRLAGGIYEQYF

V: TRBV28
D: NA
J: TRBJ1-5
size: once
DNA: TGTGCCAGCAGCCTCCTCTTAAGCAATCAGCCCCAGCATTTT
CDR3: CASSLLLSNQPQHF

V: TRBV6-1
D: NA
J: TRBJ2-1
size: NA
DNA: TGTGCCAGCAGTGAATACTTTTTGGGGCTCAATGAGCAGTTCTTC
CDR3: CASSEYFLGLNEQFF

V: TRBV9
D: TRBD2
J: TRBJ2-3
size: NA
DNA: TGTGCCAGCAGCGTAGTAGTAGCGGGGGGAGGGGCAGATACGCAGTATTTT
CDR3: CASSVVVAGGGADTQYF

V: TRBV7-8
D: NA
J: TRBJ2-7
size: NA
DNA: TGTGCCAGCAGCTTTGCTGCTGGGCCTCCGGTCTACGAGCAGTACTTC
CDR3: CASSFAAGPPVYEQYF

V: TRBV5-1
D: TRBD2
J: TRBJ2-1
size: NA
DNA: TGCGCCAGCAGCTGGACGGGAGGGGGTGAGCAGTTCTTC
CDR3: CASSWTGGGEQFF

V: TRBV19
D: NA
J: TRBJ1-1
size: NA
DNA: TGTGCCAGTAGCTCAGGTAGACGGAATCTGGGGACTGAAGCTTTCTTT
CDR3: CASSSGRRNLGTEAFF

V: TRBV27
D: TRBD1
J: TRBJ1-1
size: NA
DNA: TGTGCCAGCAGGACAGGGGAGGAGTGGAGCACTGAAGCTTTCTTT
CDR3: CASRTGEEWSTEAFF

V: TRBV7-2
D: TRBD1
J: TRBJ2-5
size: NA
DNA: TGTGCCAGCAGCTTATCGTCAGGGGGCACTAGCTTGGAGACCCAGTACTTC
CDR3: CASSLSSGGTSLETQYF

V: TRBV19
D: TRBD1
J: TRBJ1-6
size: NA
DNA: TGTGCCAGTAGCCAAACCGACAGGGTGGATTCACCCCTCCACTTT
CDR3: CASSQTDRVDSPLHF

V: TRBV7-2
D: TRBD1
J: TRBJ1-5
size: NA
DNA: TGTGCCAGCAGCCAAGACAGGGCTGGCAATCAGCCCCAGCATTTT
CDR3: CASSQDRAGNQPQHF

V: TRBV28
D: TRBD1
J: TRBJ1-3
size: NA
DNA: TGTGCCAGCAGTTCGGGACAGGTTGTAGGAAACACCATATATTTT
CDR3: CASSSGQVVGNTIYF

V: TRBV7-6
D: NA
J: TRBJ1-1
size: NA
DNA: TGTGCCAGCAGCCTTAGGCGGGCCAGGAACACTGAAGCTTTCTTT
CDR3: CASSLRRARNTEAFF

V: TRBV7-2
D: NA
J: TRBJ1-2
size: NA
DNA: TGTGCCAGCAGCTTAGATTCCGTGCCGCTCGCTAAGCGTGGCTACACCTTC
CDR3: CASSLDSVPLAKRGYTF

V: TRBV29-1
D: TRBD2
J: TRBJ2-3
size: NA
DNA: TGCAGCTTCAGACCGCCGGGACTAGCTGATTTAGATACGCAGTATTTT
CDR3: CSFRPPGLADLDTQYF

V: TRBV28
D: NA
J: TRBJ1-1
size: NA
DNA: TGTGCCAGTAAACAGGGACGAGCTTTCTTT
CDR3: CASKQGRAFF

V: TRBV15
D: NA
J: TRBJ1-6
size: NA
DNA: TGTGCCACCAGCAGAGGGCGGCAGATCAATTCACCCCTCCACTTT
CDR3: CATSRGRQINSPLHF

V: TRBV9
D: TRBD2
J: TRBJ2-2
size: NA
DNA: TGTGCCAGCAGCGTAGATCCGGTAGCGGGGGGGAACACCGGGGAGCTGTTTTTT
CDR3: CASSVDPVAGGNTGELFF

V: TRBV4-2
D: NA
J: TRBJ1-1
size: NA
DNA: TGTGCCAGCAGCCAAGGACAGTCGAACACTGAAGCTTTCTTT
CDR3: CASSQGQSNTEAFF

V: TRBV7-2
D: TRBD1
J: TRBJ1-1
size: NA
DNA: TGTGCCAGCAGCCAATCAGGGGGCGGGTTCCCTGAAGCTTTCTTT
CDR3: CASSQSGGGFPEAFF

V: TRBV5-1
D: NA
J: TRBJ2-4
size: NA
DNA: TGCGCCAGCAGCCAAGACAGATTCCAGGGCATTCAGTACTTC
CDR3: CASSQDRFQGIQYF

V: TRBV27
D: TRBD1
J: TRBJ1-1
size: once
DNA: TGTGCCAGCAGTCCCGGGACAGGGGGCTGGAACACTGAAGCTTTCTTT
CDR3: CASSPGTGGWNTEAFF

V: TRBV6-1
D: TRBD1
J: TRBJ1-1
size: NA
DNA: TGTGCCAGCAGTGAGGACAGGGGGGGGACTGAAGCTTTCTTT
CDR3: CASSEDRGGTEAFF

V: TRBV4-3
D: NA
J: TRBJ2-7
size: NA
DNA: TGCGCCAGCAGCCAAGATTACTTCTCCTACGAGCAGTACTTC
CDR3: CASSQDYFSYEQYF

V: TRBV6-5
D: TRBD2
J: TRBJ2-1
size: NA
DNA: TGTGCCAGCAGTTACTGGCTAGCGGGCCCCTTGGATGAGCAGTTCTTC
CDR3: CASSYWLAGPLDEQFF

V: TRBV6-5
D: NA
J: TRBJ2-1
size: NA
DNA: TGTGCCAGCAGTTACTCGACTACCGGGGCGATGAATGAGCAGTTCTTC
CDR3: CASSYSTTGAMNEQFF

V: TRBV19
D: TRBD1
J: TRBJ1-1
size: NA
DNA: TGTGCCAGTAGTATAGGACGGGGACAGATGAACACTGAAGCTTTCTTT
CDR3: CASSIGRGQMNTEAFF

V: TRBV4-2
D: TRBD2
J: TRBJ2-7
size: NA
DNA: TGTGCCAGCAGCCAAGTAGCCCGGGAGGACTACGAGCAGTACTTC
CDR3: CASSQVAREDYEQYF

V: TRBV6-2/TRBV6-3
D: NA
J: TRBJ1-5
size: NA
DNA: TGTGCCAGCAGCTCTTCAATGACAGGTCCAAATCGGCCCCAGCATTTT
CDR3: CASSSSMTGPNRPQHF

V: TRBV7-8
D: TRBD2
J: TRBJ2-7
size: NA
DNA: TGTGCCAGCAGCCAAACTAGCGGGAGTTCGTACTTC
CDR3: CASSQTSGSSYF

V: TRBV27
D: NA
J: TRBJ1-2
size: NA
DNA: TGTGCCAGCAGTTCAATTAGTGGCCCCTATGGCTACACCTTC
CDR3: CASSSISGPYGYTF

V: TRBV3-1/TRBV3-2
D: NA
J: TRBJ2-3
size: NA
DNA: TGTGCCAGCAGCCAAGCCCATCGCACAGATACGCAGTATTTT
CDR3: CASSQAHRTDTQYF

V: TRBV19
D: NA
J: TRBJ1-1
size: NA
DNA: TGTGCCAGTGGTGGGACTGAAGCTTTCTTT
CDR3: CASGGTEAFF

V: TRBV7-9
D: NA
J: TRBJ1-2
size: NA
DNA: TGTGCCAGCAGCTTAACTCAGGGCGGCTACACCTTC
CDR3: CASSLTQGGYTF

V: TRBV7-3
D: NA
J: TRBJ2-1
size: NA
DNA: TGTGCCAGCAGCTTGGGCACCTACAATGAGCAGTTCTTC
CDR3: CASSLGTYNEQFF

V: TRBV7-9
D: TRBD2
J: TRBJ2-5
size: once
DNA: TGTGCCAGCAGCTTAGATTTACTAGCGGTAGAGACCCAGTACTTC
CDR3: CASSLDLLAVETQYF

V: TRBV9
D: TRBD1
J: TRBJ2-3
size: NA
DNA: TGTGCCAGCAGCACCCGAGAGGGGGCGCGAGATACGCAGTATTTT
CDR3: CASSTREGARDTQYF

V: TRBV6-2/TRBV6-3
D: TRBD1
J: TRBJ2-7
size: NA
DNA: TGTGCCAGCAGTTATGACAGGGGCAACGAGCAGTACTTC
CDR3: CASSYDRGNEQYF

V: TRBV7-8
D: NA
J: TRBJ2-3
size: few
DNA: TGTGCCAGCAGCTTAATGGGAGGCGCGGACCCGACAAAGTCGGATACGCAGTATTTT
CDR3: CASSLMGGADPTKSDTQYF

V: TRBV3-1/TRBV3-2
D: NA
J: TRBJ1-2
size: NA
DNA: TGTGCCAGCAGCCAAGTACAGGTCCATGGCTACACCTTC
CDR3: CASSQVQVHGYTF

V: TRBV7-8
D: NA
J: TRBJ1-5
size: once
DNA: TGTGCCAGCAGCTCGGTGAGTCGGAATCAGCCCCAGCATTTT
CDR3: CASSSVSRNQPQHF

V: TRBV7-2
D: NA
J: TRBJ1-4
size: NA
DNA: TGTGCCAGCAGCCTCGATTTAGTTAATGAAAAACTGTTTTTT
CDR3: CASSLDLVNEKLFF

V: TRBV6-5
D: NA
J: TRBJ1-1
size: NA
DNA: TGTGCCAGCAGTTCCTTCGGACAGCTCGATGAAGCTTTCTTT
CDR3: CASSSFGQLDEAFF

V: TRBV7-9
D: TRBD2
J: TRBJ2-2
size: NA
DNA: TGTGCCAGCAGCTTACTCGCTAGCGGAGCCCCCGACACCGGGGAGCTGTTTTTT
CDR3: CASSLLASGAPDTGELFF

V: TRBV14
D: NA
J: TRBJ1-2
size: few
DNA: TGTGCCAGCAGCGCCCACGGGACGGAAGATTCTAACTATGGCTACACCTTC
CDR3: CASSAHGTEDSNYGYTF

V: TRBV23-1
D: NA
J: TRBJ1-1
size: NA
DNA: TGCGCCAGCAGTCAATCGCCCCGATTTGAAGCTTTCTTT
CDR3: CASSQSPRFEAFF

V: TRBV3-1/TRBV3-2
D: NA
J: TRBJ1-6
size: NA
DNA: TGTGCCAGCAGCCTCGACTTGGTAAATTCACCCCTCCACTTT
CDR3: CASSLDLVNSPLHF

V: TRBV10-1
D: TRBD2
J: TRBJ2-7
size: NA
DNA: TGCGCCAGCAGTGTCAGCGGGAGTAGCTACGAGCAGTACTTC
CDR3: CASSVSGSSYEQYF

V: TRBV27
D: NA
J: TRBJ2-7
size: NA
DNA: TGTGCCAGCAGTTTGACTCCGGTTCGGGGATCCTACGAGCAGTACTTC
CDR3: CASSLTPVRGSYEQYF

V: TRBV9
D: NA
J: TRBJ1-3
size: NA
DNA: TGTGCCAGCAGCGGAATAGGGGTGTCTGGAAACACCATATATTTT
CDR3: CASSGIGVSGNTIYF

V: TRBV19
D: NA
J: TRBJ2-7
size: NA
DNA: TGTGCCAGTAGTATATCCTCAAACTACGAGCAGTACTTC
CDR3: CASSISSNYEQYF

V: TRBV30
D: NA
J: TRBJ2-7
size: NA
DNA: TGTGCCTGGGGACAAAACCCATACGAGCAGTACTTC
CDR3: CAWGQNPYEQYF

V: TRBV11-2
D: NA
J: TRBJ1-4
size: NA
DNA: TGTGCCAGCAGCTTAGCCTTCCCCAATAATGAAAAACTGTTTTTT
CDR3: CASSLAFPNNEKLFF

V: TRBV3-1/TRBV3-2
D: NA
J: TRBJ2-3
size: NA
DNA: TGTGCCAGCAGCCCTGGGTCCACAGATACGCAGTATTTT
CDR3: CASSPGSTDTQYF

V: TRBV19
D: NA
J: TRBJ1-1
size: NA
DNA: TGTGCCAGTAGTATCCCCACTCGGCGTGAAGCTTTCTTT
CDR3: CASSIPTRREAFF